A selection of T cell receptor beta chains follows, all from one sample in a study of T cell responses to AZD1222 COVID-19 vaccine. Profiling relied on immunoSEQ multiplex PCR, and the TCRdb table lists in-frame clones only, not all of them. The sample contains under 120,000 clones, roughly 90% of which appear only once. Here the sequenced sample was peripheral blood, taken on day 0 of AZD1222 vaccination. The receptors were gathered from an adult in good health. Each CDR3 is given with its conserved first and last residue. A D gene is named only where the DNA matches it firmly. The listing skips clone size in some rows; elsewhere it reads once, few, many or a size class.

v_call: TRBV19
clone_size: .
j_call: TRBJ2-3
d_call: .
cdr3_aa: CASSITSPGADTQYF
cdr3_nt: TGTGCCAGTAGTATAACTTCTCCTGGGGCAGATACGCAGTATTTT

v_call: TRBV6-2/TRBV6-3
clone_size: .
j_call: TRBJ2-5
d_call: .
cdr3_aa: CASSYPRPGRETQYF
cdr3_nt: TGTGCCAGCAGTTACCCACGGCCTGGGCGGGAGACCCAGTACTTC

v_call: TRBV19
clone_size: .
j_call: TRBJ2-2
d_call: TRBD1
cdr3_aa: CASSIPGQRTGELFF
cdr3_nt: TGTGCCAGTAGTATCCCGGGACAGAGAACCGGGGAGCTGTTTTTT

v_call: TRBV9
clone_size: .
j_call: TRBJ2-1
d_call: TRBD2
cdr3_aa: CASSVGGLAGGPRFF
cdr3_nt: TGTGCCAGCAGCGTAGGAGGGCTAGCGGGGGGACCCCGGTTCTTC

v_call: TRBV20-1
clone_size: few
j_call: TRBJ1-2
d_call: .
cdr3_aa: CSASGYGQSLGGYTF
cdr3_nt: TGCAGTGCTAGTGGCTACGGCCAGAGTCTAGGTGGCTACACCTTC

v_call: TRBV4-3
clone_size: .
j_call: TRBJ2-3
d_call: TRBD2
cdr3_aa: CASSLGTSPDTQYF
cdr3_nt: TGCGCCAGCAGCCTCGGGACTAGCCCAGATACGCAGTATTTT

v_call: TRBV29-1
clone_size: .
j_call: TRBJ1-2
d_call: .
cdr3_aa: CSVLKLWEGRGLPNYGYTF
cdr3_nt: TGCAGCGTTTTAAAGTTGTGGGAGGGCAGGGGACTACCTAACTATGGCTACACCTTC

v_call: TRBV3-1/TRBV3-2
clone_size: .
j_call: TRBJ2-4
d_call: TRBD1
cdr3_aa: CASSQGDRGENGQYF
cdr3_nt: TGTGCCAGCAGCCAAGGCGACAGGGGGGAAAACGGTCAGTACTTC

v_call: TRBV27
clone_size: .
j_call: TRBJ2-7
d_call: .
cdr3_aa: CASSLLAGRGEQYF
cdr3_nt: TGTGCCAGCAGTTTACTCGCCGGGAGAGGCGAGCAGTACTTC

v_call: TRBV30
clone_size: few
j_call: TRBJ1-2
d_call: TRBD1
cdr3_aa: CAWNGDSNYGYTF
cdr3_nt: TGTGCCTGGAACGGGGACAGTAACTATGGCTACACCTTC

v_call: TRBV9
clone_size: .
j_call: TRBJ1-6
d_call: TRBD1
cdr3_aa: CASSGQGKRNSPLHF
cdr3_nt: TGTGCCAGCAGCGGACAGGGGAAGAGGAATTCACCCCTCCACTTT

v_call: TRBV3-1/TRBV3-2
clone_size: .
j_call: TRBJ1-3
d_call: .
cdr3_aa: CASSEAESRNTIYF
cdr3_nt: TGTGCCAGCAGCGAGGCGGAAAGTAGAAACACCATATATTTT

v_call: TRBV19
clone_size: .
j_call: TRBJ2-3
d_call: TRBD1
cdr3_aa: CATSTRDRAADTQYF
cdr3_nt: TGTGCCACCTCCACCCGGGACAGGGCTGCAGATACGCAGTATTTT

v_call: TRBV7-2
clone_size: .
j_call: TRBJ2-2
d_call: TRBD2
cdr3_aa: CASSSRAGGLTGELFF
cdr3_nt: TGTGCCAGCAGCTCCAGAGCGGGGGGGCTCACCGGGGAGCTGTTTTTT

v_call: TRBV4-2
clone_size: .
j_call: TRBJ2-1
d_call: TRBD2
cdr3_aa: CASSQDRGTSGYNEQFF
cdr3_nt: TGTGCCAGCAGCCAAGATCGGGGGACTAGCGGTTACAATGAGCAGTTCTTC

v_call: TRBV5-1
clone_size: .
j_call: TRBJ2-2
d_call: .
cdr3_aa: CASSSETFGQNTGELFF
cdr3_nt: TGCGCCAGCAGCTCCGAAACTTTCGGGCAGAACACCGGGGAGCTGTTTTTT

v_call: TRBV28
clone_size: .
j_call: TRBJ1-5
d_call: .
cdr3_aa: CASRGANQPQHF
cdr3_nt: TGTGCCAGCAGGGGGGCCAATCAGCCCCAGCATTTT

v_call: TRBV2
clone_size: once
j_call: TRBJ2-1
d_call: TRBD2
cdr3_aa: CASNGLAGGFRGSNEQFF
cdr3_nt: TGTGCCAGCAATGGACTAGCGGGAGGGTTTCGGGGGAGCAATGAGCAGTTCTTC

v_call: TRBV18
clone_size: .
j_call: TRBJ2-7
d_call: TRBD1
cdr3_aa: CASSYGQGVYEQYF
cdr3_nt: TGTGCCAGCTCATACGGACAGGGGGTCTACGAGCAGTACTTC

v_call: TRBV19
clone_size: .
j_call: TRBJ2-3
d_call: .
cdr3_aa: CASSIPRGLGTDTQYF
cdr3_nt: TGTGCCAGTAGTATCCCCCGGGGGTTGGGCACAGATACGCAGTATTTT

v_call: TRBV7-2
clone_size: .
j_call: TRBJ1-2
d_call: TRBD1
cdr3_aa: CASSSRGGGLSYGYTF
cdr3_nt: TGTGCCAGCAGCTCTAGGGGAGGGGGCTTAAGCTATGGCTACACCTTC

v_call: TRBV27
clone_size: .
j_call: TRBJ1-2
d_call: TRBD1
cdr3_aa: CASTRDRYIGYTF
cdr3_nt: TGTGCCAGCACCCGGGACAGGTACATTGGCTACACCTTC

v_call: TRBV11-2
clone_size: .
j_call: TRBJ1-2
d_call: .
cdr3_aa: CASSLGTQRFYGYTF
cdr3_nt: TGTGCCAGCAGCTTAGGGACGCAGCGTTTCTATGGCTACACCTTC

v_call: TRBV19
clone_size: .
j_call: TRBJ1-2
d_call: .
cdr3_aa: CASSTGNGYTF
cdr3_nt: TGTGCCAGTAGTACGGGTAATGGCTACACCTTC

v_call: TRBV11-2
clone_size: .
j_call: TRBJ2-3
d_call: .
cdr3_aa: CASSKFQRSTDTQYF
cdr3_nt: TGTGCCAGCAGCAAGTTCCAAAGATCCACAGATACGCAGTATTTT

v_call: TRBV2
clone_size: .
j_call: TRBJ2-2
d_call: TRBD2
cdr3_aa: CASNSGGPVTGELFF
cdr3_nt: TGTGCCAGCAATAGCGGGGGGCCGGTCACCGGGGAGCTGTTTTTT

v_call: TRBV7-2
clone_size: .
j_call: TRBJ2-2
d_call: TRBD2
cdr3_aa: CASSRTRTKTGELFF
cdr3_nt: TGTGCCAGCAGCCGGACTAGGACTAAGACCGGGGAGCTGTTTTTT

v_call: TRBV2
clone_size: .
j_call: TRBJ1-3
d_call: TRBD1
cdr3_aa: CASLAGTGSGNTIYF
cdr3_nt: TGTGCCAGCCTGGCCGGGACAGGCTCTGGAAACACCATATATTTT

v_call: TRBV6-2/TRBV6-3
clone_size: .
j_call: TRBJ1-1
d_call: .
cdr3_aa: CASSYSNVFSEAFF
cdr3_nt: TGTGCCAGCAGTTACTCGAATGTGTTTAGTGAAGCTTTCTTT

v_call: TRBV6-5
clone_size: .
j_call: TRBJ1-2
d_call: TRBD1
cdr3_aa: CASSQGGPGYTF
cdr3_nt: TGTGCCAGCAGTCAGGGGGGCCCTGGCTACACCTTC

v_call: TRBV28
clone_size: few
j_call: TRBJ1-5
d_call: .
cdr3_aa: CASSSNGGDNQPQHF
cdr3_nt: TGTGCCAGCAGCAGTAATGGGGGAGACAATCAGCCCCAGCATTTT

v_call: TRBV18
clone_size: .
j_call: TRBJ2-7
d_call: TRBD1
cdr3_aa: CASSPRRQGATYEQYF
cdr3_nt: TGTGCCAGCTCACCTCGTCGGCAGGGGGCCACCTACGAGCAGTACTTC

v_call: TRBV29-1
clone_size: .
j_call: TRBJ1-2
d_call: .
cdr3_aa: CSVDRGYTF
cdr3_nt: TGCAGCGTTGACAGGGGCTACACCTTC

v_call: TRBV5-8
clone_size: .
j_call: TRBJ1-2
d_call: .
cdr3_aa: CASSPDTDDGYTF
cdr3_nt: TGTGCCAGCAGCCCGGACACGGATGATGGCTACACCTTC

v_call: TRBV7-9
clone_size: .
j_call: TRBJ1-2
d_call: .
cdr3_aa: CASQGADGYGYTF
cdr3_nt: TGTGCCAGCCAGGGAGCCGACGGCTATGGCTACACCTTC

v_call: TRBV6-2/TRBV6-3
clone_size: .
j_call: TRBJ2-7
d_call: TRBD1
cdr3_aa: CASSYPRQGRNEQYF
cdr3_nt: TGTGCCAGCAGTTACCCCCGACAGGGGCGTAACGAGCAGTACTTC

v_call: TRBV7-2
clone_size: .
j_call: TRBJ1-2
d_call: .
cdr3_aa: CASSSGVYGYTF
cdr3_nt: TGTGCCAGCAGCTCGGGGGTGTATGGCTACACCTTC

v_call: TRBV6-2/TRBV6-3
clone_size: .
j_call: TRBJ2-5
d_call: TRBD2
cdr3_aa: CASSPGLAGRETQYF
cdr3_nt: TGTGCCAGCAGTCCCGGACTAGCGGGGAGAGAGACCCAGTACTTC

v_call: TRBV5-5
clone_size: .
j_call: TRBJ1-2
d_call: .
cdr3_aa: CASSLAGQSNYGYTF
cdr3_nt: TGTGCCAGCAGCTTGGCAGGGCAGTCTAACTATGGCTACACCTTC

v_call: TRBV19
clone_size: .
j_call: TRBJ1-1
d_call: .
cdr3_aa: CASSENQGGGKDTEAFF
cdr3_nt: TGTGCCAGTAGCGAAAACCAGGGAGGAGGTAAGGACACTGAAGCTTTCTTT

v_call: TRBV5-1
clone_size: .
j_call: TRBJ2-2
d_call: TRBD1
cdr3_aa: CASSLPPGQGGTGELFF
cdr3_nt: TGCGCCAGCAGCTTGCCGCCCGGACAGGGAGGCACCGGGGAGCTGTTTTTT

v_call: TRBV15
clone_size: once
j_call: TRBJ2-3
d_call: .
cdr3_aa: CATSTFTSTDTQYF
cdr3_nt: TGTGCCACCAGCACATTTACTAGCACAGATACGCAGTATTTT

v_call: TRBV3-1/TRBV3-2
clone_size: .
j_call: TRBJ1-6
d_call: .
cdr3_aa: CASSQVGGLSPLHF
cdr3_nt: TGTGCCAGCAGCCAAGTGGGGGGGCTCTCACCCCTCCACTTT

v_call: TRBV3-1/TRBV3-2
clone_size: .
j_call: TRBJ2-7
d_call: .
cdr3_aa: CASSPRLDGVYEQYF
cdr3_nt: TGTGCCAGCAGCCCCCGGTTGGACGGAGTCTACGAGCAGTACTTC

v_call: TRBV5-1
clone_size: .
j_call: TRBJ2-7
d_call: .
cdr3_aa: CASSQNGYEQYF
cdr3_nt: TGCGCCAGCAGTCAAAACGGCTACGAGCAGTACTTC

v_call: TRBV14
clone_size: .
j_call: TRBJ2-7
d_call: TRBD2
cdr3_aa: CASSRGLAGRNEQYF
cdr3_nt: TGTGCCAGCAGCCGCGGACTAGCGGGGAGAAACGAGCAGTACTTC

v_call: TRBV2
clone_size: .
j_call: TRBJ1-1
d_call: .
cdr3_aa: CADGKERNTEAFF
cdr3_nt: TGTGCCGACGGAAAGGAACGTAACACTGAAGCTTTCTTT

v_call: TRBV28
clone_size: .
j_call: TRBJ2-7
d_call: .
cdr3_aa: CASSTPHLAKQYF
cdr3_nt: TGTGCCAGCAGTACCCCCCATCTAGCGAAGCAGTACTTC

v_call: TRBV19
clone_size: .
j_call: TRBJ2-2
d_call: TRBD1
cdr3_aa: CASSFRQGRNTGELFF
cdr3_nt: TGTGCCAGTAGTTTCCGACAGGGCCGGAACACCGGGGAGCTGTTTTTT

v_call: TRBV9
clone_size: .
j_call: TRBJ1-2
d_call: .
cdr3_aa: CASNVGADNYGYTF
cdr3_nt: TGTGCCAGCAACGTAGGGGCGGATAACTATGGCTACACCTTC

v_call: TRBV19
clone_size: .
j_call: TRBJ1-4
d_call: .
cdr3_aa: CATNGGYGTRGKLFF
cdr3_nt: TGTGCCACCAATGGGGGGTACGGGACTAGAGGAAAACTGTTTTTT